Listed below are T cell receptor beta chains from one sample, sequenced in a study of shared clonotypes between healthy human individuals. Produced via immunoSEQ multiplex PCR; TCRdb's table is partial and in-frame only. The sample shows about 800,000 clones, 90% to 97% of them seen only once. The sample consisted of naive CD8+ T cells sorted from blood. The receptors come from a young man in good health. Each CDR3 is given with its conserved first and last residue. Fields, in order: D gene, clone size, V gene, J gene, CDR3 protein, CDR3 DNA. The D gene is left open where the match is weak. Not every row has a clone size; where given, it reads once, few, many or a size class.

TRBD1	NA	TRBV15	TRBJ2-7	CATSSRQGYEQYF	TGTGCCACCAGCAGCCGACAGGGCTACGAGCAGTACTTC
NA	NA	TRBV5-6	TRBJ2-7	CASSLTVAEQYF	TGTGCCAGCAGCCTGACGGTGGCCGAGCAGTACTTC
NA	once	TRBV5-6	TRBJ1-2	CASTLGTGNLYGYTF	TGTGCCAGCACCTTAGGGACGGGAAACCTCTATGGCTACACCTTC
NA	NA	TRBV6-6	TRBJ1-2	CASSYQTLDTDGYTF	TGTGCCAGCAGTTACCAGACCTTGGACACCGATGGCTACACCTTC
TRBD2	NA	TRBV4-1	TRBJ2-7	CASSQSGNEQYF	TGCGCCAGCAGCCAAAGCGGGAATGAGCAGTACTTC
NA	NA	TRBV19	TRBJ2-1	CASSRLNNEQFF	TGTGCCAGTAGCCGCCTCAACAATGAGCAGTTCTTC
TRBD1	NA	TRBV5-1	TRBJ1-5	CASNPGQGLQNSNQPQHF	TGCGCCAGCAACCCGGGACAGGGCCTTCAAAATAGCAATCAGCCCCAGCATTTT
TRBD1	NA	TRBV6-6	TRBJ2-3	CASSSDRESTDTQYF	TGTGCCAGCAGTTCGGACAGGGAGAGCACAGATACGCAGTATTTT
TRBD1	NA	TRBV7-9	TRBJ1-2	CASSLARTGSNYGYTF	TGTGCCAGCAGCTTAGCGAGGACAGGGTCTAACTATGGCTACACCTTC
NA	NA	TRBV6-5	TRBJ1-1	CASARGFNTEAFF	TGTGCCAGCGCAAGGGGTTTTAACACTGAAGCTTTCTTT
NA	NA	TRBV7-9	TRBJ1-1	CASSHRHDEAFF	TGTGCCAGCAGCCACAGACATGATGAAGCTTTCTTT